These T cell receptor beta chains were read from a single sample in a study of identifying expanded T cells in peripheral blood. Method: immunoSEQ multiplex PCR; TCRdb's copy keeps in-frame clones and lacks some. The sample shows 100,000 to 150,000 clones, approximately 86% of them seen only once. The sample consisted of blood. The receptors derive from a person aged 18-70 years in good health. Both conserved end residues are part of each CDR3. Fields, in order: CDR3 length, V gene, D gene, J gene, CDR3 protein. The D gene is left open where the match is weak.

>15|TRBV7-2|TRBD2|TRBJ2-7
CASSFGSGSSYEQYF
>16|TRBV2|TRBD1|TRBJ2-7
CASSEAWSDRGDEQYF
>14|TRBV6-1|NA|TRBJ2-7
CASRVSVPAYEQYF
>14|TRBV11-2|NA|TRBJ2-2
CASSGSGGTGELFF
>13|TRBV29-1|NA|TRBJ2-5
CSTRGGPGETQYF
>12|TRBV28|NA|TRBJ2-7
CASSIEALGQYF
>14|TRBV6-1|NA|TRBJ2-3
CASSEQRGTDTQYF
>17|TRBV7-8|TRBD2|TRBJ2-3
CASSLTALAGGPVSQYF
>17|TRBV28|NA|TRBJ1-1
CASSYGPPGSTSTEAFF
>16|TRBV10-3|NA|TRBJ1-3
CAISESTGLSGNTIYF
>12|TRBV6-5|NA|TRBJ2-3
CASSNREGTQYF
>17|TRBV12-5|NA|TRBJ1-3
CASGLAGDRSSGNTIYF
>15|TRBV6-5|NA|TRBJ1-3
CASSYGGHSGNTIYF
>15|TRBV14|NA|TRBJ2-2
CASSQNLRGTGELFF
>16|TRBV7-9|TRBD2|TRBJ2-2
CASSLKTSGRTGELFF
>19|TRBV10-2|TRBD2|TRBJ2-4
CASSSSLAGANLAKNIQYF
>14|TRBV29-1|NA|TRBJ1-1
CSVAVGARNTEAFF
>16|TRBV7-3|NA|TRBJ2-3
CASSLRIRGGLDTQYF
>15|TRBV11-2|NA|TRBJ2-3
CASTQGTEFTDTQYF
>15|TRBV28|TRBD2|TRBJ2-7
CASSPHSGGRYEQYF
>11|TRBV30|NA|TRBJ1-4
CAWSSRLRLFF
>16|TRBV10-3|TRBD2|TRBJ2-3
CAISESGSGGADTQYF
>10|TRBV6-1|NA|TRBJ2-3
CASSRGTQYF
>16|TRBV10-3|TRBD2|TRBJ2-3
CAISESSSGMLDTQYF
>15|TRBV5-1|TRBD2|TRBJ2-1
CASSLLTSGINEQFF
>16|TRBV6-5|NA|TRBJ2-7
CASSLAQGGRAYEQYF
>15|TRBV5-4|TRBD1|TRBJ1-2
CASSHGTGRVYGYTF
>14|TRBV7-9|NA|TRBJ1-5
CASSPDGSNQPQHF
>15|TRBV18|NA|TRBJ1-1
CASSPNSRGSAEAFF
>17|TRBV5-6|TRBD2|TRBJ2-3
CASSLYLAGGPTDTQYF
>16|TRBV11-2|NA|TRBJ2-5
CASSPEPAALPETQYF
>19|TRBV19|TRBD1|TRBJ2-2
CASPDSDRGGLWNTGELFF
>17|TRBV28|NA|TRBJ2-7
CASRTILDSGQSYEQYF
>13|TRBV2|NA|TRBJ1-5
CASSEESNQPQHF
>14|TRBV6-5|TRBD2|TRBJ2-2
CASSPSGSTGELFF
>16|TRBV7-7|NA|TRBJ2-2
CASSLAAGLGTGELFF
>18|TRBV5-1|TRBD2|TRBJ2-3
CASSLGLAGGRRTDTQYF
>11|TRBV7-9|NA|TRBJ2-7
CASSLTYEQYF
>14|TRBV5-6|NA|TRBJ1-6
CASSLRGLGSPLHF
>13|TRBV7-9|NA|TRBJ1-2
CASSLQGGYGYTF
>16|TRBV9|NA|TRBJ1-3
CASSVIYLASGNTIYF
>13|TRBV11-3|NA|TRBJ1-1
CASSFSEDTEAFF
>13|TRBV6-6|NA|TRBJ2-1
CASMSGAGNEQFF
>16|TRBV5-4|TRBD1|TRBJ2-3
CASSRRDRGSTDTQYF
>14|TRBV5-4|TRBD1|TRBJ1-4
CASSRDRTNEKLFF
>14|TRBV27|TRBD1|TRBJ1-6
CASRTGAANSPLHF
>16|TRBV10-2|NA|TRBJ1-2
CASSEQDSTLNYGYTF
>15|TRBV6-5|TRBD2|TRBJ2-1
CASSQGLATLNEQFF
>13|TRBV11-1|NA|TRBJ2-1
CASRLTGASEQFF
>14|TRBV28|NA|TRBJ2-7
CASSLVREYGEQYF
>17|TRBV6-1|TRBD2|TRBJ2-7
CASSESSGYLSLYEQYF
>17|TRBV10-3|NA|TRBJ2-3
CAIRTIHDPLSTDTQYF
>14|TRBV27|NA|TRBJ2-1
CASSLKGRYNEQFF
>11|TRBV13|TRBD2|TRBJ2-1
CASRVSGVQFF
>14|TRBV5-1|TRBD1|TRBJ2-2
CASSEGQTPGELFF
>14|TRBV19|NA|TRBJ1-1
CASSPTGPNTEAFF
>12|TRBV2|NA|TRBJ2-6
CASSAGANVLTF
>15|TRBV7-3|TRBD1|TRBJ2-5
CASSLQGGKGETQYF
>15|TRBV6-6|NA|TRBJ1-6
CASSSETKTNSPLHF